The next 3 T cell receptor beta chains were all read from a single sample in a study of blood T cell repertoires in COVID-19. This table comes from immunoSEQ multiplex PCR, and its TCRdb copy is limited to in-frame clones, with some not included. This sample carries approximately 230,000 clones, about 90% of them seen once, and the ten largest clones take 3%. Sequencing used peripheral blood. Receptors were obtained from a man aged 18 to 29 with active or convalescent COVID-19.

The V call is TRBV14, the J call TRBJ2-2, with D unresolved. CDR3 length: 14 residues. The germline CDR1 and CDR2 sequences are SGHDN and FVKESK. Trimming took off 0 bases at V and 4 bases at J, with 6 bases between the two ends. As DNA, the CDR3 is TGTGCCAGCAGCCAAGATCGGTTCACCGGGGAGCTGTTTTTT. It encodes CASSQDRFTGELFF.

This sequence joins TRBV6-2 or TRBV6-3 and TRBJ1-2; D uncertain. Trimming shortened V by 4 bases and J by 10 bases, and 10 bases separated the two germline ends. The length of the CDR3 is 11 residues. CDR1 MNHEY and CDR2 SVGEGT come from the germline V gene. The CDR3 sequence: CASSSSRYYTF. CDR3 nucleotide sequence: TGTGCCAGCAGTTCTAGTAGGTACTACACCTTC.

This clone was seen a single time. The CDR3 loop is CASSLGTVTGYEQYF. The CDR3 region has the DNA TGTGCCAGCAGCTTAGGGACAGTCACAGGCTACGAGCAGTACTTC. The chain employs TRBV7-8 and TRBJ2-7; maybe TRBD1 (6 bases). Trimming stripped 1 base from V and 3 bases from J, with 13 bases between. CDR3 length: 15 residues. CDR1 is SGHVS, CDR2 FQNEAQ, per germline.